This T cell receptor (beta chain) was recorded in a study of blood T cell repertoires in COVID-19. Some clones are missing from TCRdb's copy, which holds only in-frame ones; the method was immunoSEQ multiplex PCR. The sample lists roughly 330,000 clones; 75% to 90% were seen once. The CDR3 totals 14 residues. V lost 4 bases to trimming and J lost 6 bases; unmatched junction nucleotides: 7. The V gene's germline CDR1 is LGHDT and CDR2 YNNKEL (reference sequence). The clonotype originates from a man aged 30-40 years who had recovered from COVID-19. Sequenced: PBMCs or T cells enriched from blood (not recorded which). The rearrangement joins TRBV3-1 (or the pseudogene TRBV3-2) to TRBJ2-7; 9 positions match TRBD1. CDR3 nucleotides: TGTGCCAGCAGCCGGGGACAGGGTGGTTTCGAGCAGTACTTC. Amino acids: CASSRGQGGFEQYF.